This T cell receptor (beta chain) was found in a study of cytomegalovirus exposure and HLA in healthy donors. Study conclusions and caveats: It was assumed in the presence/absence analyses that sequencing depth was roughly uniform across donors. In a later analysis, several top co-occurrence clusters appeared linked to parvovirus B19, influenza, CMV and Epstein-Barr virus.

V lost 6 bases, J lost 4 bases, and 13 bases lay in between. The V gene's germline CDR1 is SGHRS and CDR2 YFSETQ. This CDR3 is built from 13 residues. The primer mix had 60 Vbeta and 13 Jbeta primers. This table comes from immunoSEQ multiplex PCR, and its TCRdb copy is limited to in-frame clones, with some not included. The repertoire holds about 69,000 clones, with 74% as singletons. A remark on this clone: Its antigen is not known.

This TCR was sampled from a woman aged 55-70 years in good health and CMV-seropositive. The chain is built from TRBV5-1 and TRBJ2-5; TRBD2 might be the D (6 bases). Material: PBMCs. The CDR3 loop reads CASNSGVSETQYF. The CDR3 DNA reads TGCGCCAGCAATTCGGGGGTATCAGAGACCCAGTACTTC.